The 24 T cell receptor beta chains presented below share a single source sample, sequenced in a study of CD8+ T cells in alopecia areata. Extracted from the samples, RNA was reverse transcribed into cDNA to serve as the sequencing template. Sequencing was performed with immunoSEQ multiplex PCR; in TCRdb, only in-frame clones are kept and a portion is missing. The repertoire includes 150,000 or so clones, 75% to 90% of them detected once, and roughly 16% sits in the top ten. This specimen consisted of CD8+ T cells sorted from blood, obtained at week 0. The receptors come from a human donor with alopecia areata.

V gene TRBV6-6 combines with J gene TRBJ2-7; TRBD1 might be the D (6 bases). The germline V gene encodes CDR1 MNHNY and CDR2 SVGAGI (reference sequence). Deletions cut 3 bases from V and 2 bases from J, with 11 bases between. This CDR3 is built from 14 residues. CDR3 in amino acids: CASSYQGKAYEQYF. In nucleotides, the CDR3 is TGTGCCAGCAGTTATCAGGGGAAGGCCTACGAGCAGTACTTC.

The chain recombines TRBV5-4 with TRBJ2-7; TRBD2 matches 8 bases. Germline V lookup: CDR1 SGHNT, CDR2 YYREEE (reference sequence). The V and J ends lost 4 bases and 7 bases, in that order; junction bases with no gene match: 16. This CDR3 has 16 amino acids. The DNA of the CDR3 is TGTGCCAGCAGCCGGAGGCTAGCGGGCATCCCGGAAGAGCAGTACTTC. Translating gives CASSRRLAGIPEEQYF.

CDR3 bases: TGTGCCAAACCTGGGCGAGGTAATGAGCAGTTCTTC. Encoded protein: CAKPGRGNEQFF. The rearrangement uses TRBV19 and TRBJ2-1; D not certain. CDR1 is LNHDA, CDR2 SQIVND, per germline (reference sequence). Trimming removed 10 bases at V and 7 bases at J, with 14 bases between. This CDR3 is 12 amino acids long.

The chain combines TRBV30 with TRBJ1-5, with 8 positions matching TRBD1. The CDR3 totals 14 residues. From germline, CDR1 is GTSNPN and CDR2 SVGIG (reference sequence). V gave up 1 base and J gave up 5 bases; unmatched junction bases: 4. The CDR3 DNA follows: TGTGCCTGGAGTGGGGGGACAGGACATCAGCCCCAGCATTTT. Translation gives CAWSGGTGHQPQHF.

The rearrangement links TRBV27 to TRBJ1-1, with 8 bases aligning to TRBD1. Per the germline V gene, CDR1 is MNHEY and CDR2 is SMNVEV (reference sequence). V shed 2 bases and J 3 bases; nucleotides not matched to a gene: 14. This CDR3 spans 18 amino acids. The CDR3 nucleotides read TGTGCCAGCAGTTTAACCACGGACAGGGTTATTTCGTACACTGAAGCTTTCTTT. The encoded protein is CASSLTTDRVISYTEAFF.

The chain uses TRBV7-9 and TRBJ2-1; D remains unclear. The CDR3 runs 12 residues. Trimming removed 4 bases at V and 12 bases at J, with 13 bases between. Germline lookup yields CDR1 SEHNR and CDR2 FQNEAQ (reference sequence). The chain's CDR3 is CASSSFTARQFF. CDR3 sequence (DNA): TGTGCCAGCAGCTCATTTACCGCGAGGCAGTTCTTC.

This clone was detected a few times. V gene TRBV5-1 combines with J gene TRBJ2-1; TRBD2 matches 10 bases. The trim removed 4 bases at V and 5 bases at J, leaving 3 bases unmatched. The CDR3 contains 14 residues. The V gene's germline CDR1 is SGHRS and CDR2 YFSETQ. CDR3 coding DNA: TGCGCCAGCAGCCCTAGCGGGGGACACAATGAGCAGTTCTTC. It translates to CASSPSGGHNEQFF.

The rearrangement joins TRBV29-1 to TRBJ1-2; TRBD1 might be the D (6 bases). V was clipped by 4 bases and J by 8 bases, with 11 bases between them. CDR1 is SQVTM and CDR2 is ANQGSEA in the germline V gene. The CDR3 covers 11 residues. CDR3 sequence reads: CSVGDIGGYTF. For the CDR3, the DNA is TGCAGCGTTGGGGACATTGGCGGCTACACCTTC. Variable domain in full (rest from reference TRBV29-1 and TRBJ1-2): SAVISQKPSRDICQRGTSLTIQCQVDSQVTMMFWYRQQPGQSLTLIATANQGSEATYESGFVIDKFPISRPNLTFSTLTVSNMSPEDSSIYLCSVGDIGGYTFGSGTRLTVV.

The chain recombines TRBV2 with TRBJ2-1; D gene ambiguous. Deletions cut 0 bases from V and 5 bases from J, with 14 bases between. Germline V gene sequence: CDR1 SNHLY, CDR2 FYNNEI. The CDR3 is 16 residues long. DNA of the CDR3: TGTGCCAGCAGTGAAGCTTCAGCTCCCGAAGACAATGAGCAGTTCTTC. Translated, it gives CASSEASAPEDNEQFF.

The chain is built from TRBV15 and TRBJ2-1; perhaps D is TRBD1 or TRBD2 (5 bases each). With 5 bases removed from V and 0 bases from J, the gap between germline ends came to 17 bases. The germline V gene encodes CDR1 LNHNV and CDR2 YYDKDF (reference sequence). The CDR3 runs to 17 residues. The CDR3 protein is CATSPTPGTLSYNEQFF. CDR3 in DNA: TGTGCCACCAGCCCCACGCCCGGGACCCTCTCCTACAATGAGCAGTTCTTC.

This clone occurred once. The rearrangement uses TRBV9 and TRBJ2-1; D gene unclear. V lost 0 bases to trimming and J lost 8 bases, with 3 bases between them. Germline V gene data show CDR1 as SGDLS and CDR2 as YYNGEE. The CDR3 totals 11 residues. The CDR3, as DNA: TGTGCCAGCAGCGTAGACGATGAGCAGTTCTTC. Translating gives CASSVDDEQFF.

The chain recombines TRBV4-1 with TRBJ1-5; D gene ambiguous. The CDR3 has 14 residues. Germline V gene lookup returns CDR1 MGHRA and CDR2 YSYEKL. V was trimmed by 3 bases and J by 4 bases, leaving 10 bases between them. CDR3 sequence: CASSQPGENQPQHF. The DNA for the CDR3 is TGCGCCAGCAGCCAGCCAGGAGAAAATCAGCCCCAGCATTTT.

The V gene is TRBV7-3, the J gene TRBJ2-1; D may match TRBD1 or TRBD2 (5 bases each). CDR1 is SGHTA and CDR2 is FQGTGA in the germline V gene. Trimming left V 1 base short and J 9 bases short, with 16 bases between. The CDR3 has 15 amino acids. The DNA of the CDR3 is TGTGCCAGCAGCTTAATAGGTGGGGCGGGTAGTGAGCAGTTCTTC. This encodes CASSLIGGAGSEQFF.

This clone was picked up one time. This specimen includes other DNA sequences encoding the same CDR3. V gene TRBV27 combines with J gene TRBJ2-7; 8 positions agree with TRBD1. This CDR3 is built from 15 residues. V lost 0 bases, J lost 2 bases, and 3 bases stayed unmatched. CDR1 is MNHEY, CDR2 SMNVEV, per germline (reference sequence). The CDR3 here is CASSLSGTGAYEQYF. CDR3 bases: TGTGCCAGCAGTTTATCCGGGACAGGAGCCTACGAGCAGTACTTC.

The CDR3 loop is CAWSALDRGLLYEQYF. The CDR3 DNA is TGTGCCTGGAGTGCCCTGGACAGGGGGCTATTATACGAGCAGTACTTC. This chain connects TRBV30 to TRBJ2-7; 11 nucleotides agree with TRBD1. After removal of 1 base from V and 4 bases from J, the junction contained 9 bases not matched to a gene. Germline CDR1 GTSNPN, CDR2 SVGIG (reference sequence). CDR3 length equals 16 residues. Full variable domain (rest looked up from reference TRBV30 and TRBJ2-7): SQTIHQWPATLVQPVGSPLSLECTVEGTSNPNLYWYRQAAGRGLQLLFYSVGIGQISSEVPQNLSASRPQDRQFILSSKKLLLSDSGFYLCAWSALDRGLLYEQYFGPGTRLTVT.

The V and J genes are TRBV19 and TRBJ2-7, with TRBD1 matching over 11 bases. The junction had 16 bases not matched to a gene; V was cut back by 3 bases and J by 3 bases. Looked up from germline, CDR1 is LNHDA and CDR2 is SQIVND (reference sequence). The CDR3 has 19 residues. CDR3: CASSIGGQGARVAFYEQYF. The CDR3 bases are TGTGCCAGTAGTATCGGCGGACAGGGGGCACGCGTTGCATTCTACGAGCAGTACTTC.

V usage is TRBV7-8 and J usage is TRBJ1-1; D ambiguous. Between the trimmed V and J ends, which lost 6 bases and 0 bases, there was a span of 14 bases. The germline gives CDR1 SGHVS, CDR2 FQNEAQ. This CDR3 has 15 residues. The CDR3 sequence is CASSYGAGMNTEAFF. The CDR3 nucleotides read TGTGCCAGCAGTTATGGAGCGGGAATGAACACTGAAGCTTTCTTT.

The chain couples TRBV29-1 to TRBJ1-1; weak D call: TRBD1 (5 bases). Germline CDR1 and CDR2: SQVTM and ANQGSEA. This CDR3 is built from 11 residues. V lost 0 bases, J lost 8 bases, and 7 bases lay in between. The CDR3 spells CSVEEGGEAFF. The CDR3 region has the DNA TGCAGCGTTGAAGAGGGGGGAGAAGCTTTCTTT.

The chain has TRBV18 and TRBJ2-1, with TRBD2 as a possible D gene (5 bases). This CDR3 is built from 16 residues. The germline V and J ends were trimmed by 6 bases and 2 bases, with 17 bases remaining between them. Looked up from germline, CDR1 is KGHSH and CDR2 is LQKENI. Here the CDR3 DNA reads TGTGCCAGCTCGTCCAGCGAGGAGGAGGCCTACAATGAGCAGTTCTTC. Encoded protein: CASSSSEEEAYNEQFF.

The chain joins TRBV12-5 to TRBJ2-2; D gene uncertain. The CDR3 is 12 amino acids. The V gene lost 6 bases and the J gene lost 3 bases, with 5 bases spanning the gap. Germline V gives CDR1 LGHNT, CDR2 FRNRAP. The CDR3 DNA sequence: TGTGCTAGTGGCTCGGACACCGGGGAGCTGTTTTTT. Residues: CASGSDTGELFF.

J is TRBJ2-7 and V is TRBV5-1, with D uncertain. V was shortened by 0 bases and J by 4 bases, with 8 bases between the two germline ends. Germline loops: CDR1 SGHRS, CDR2 YFSETQ. The length of the CDR3 is 13 residues. The CDR3 loop reads CASSLAYEYEQYF. The CDR3 region has the DNA TGCGCCAGCAGCTTGGCCTATGAATACGAGCAGTACTTC.

V and J are TRBV7-2 and TRBJ1-4, with 9 bases lining up with TRBD1. Germline values: CDR1 SGHTA, CDR2 FQGNSA. The ends lost 5 bases at V and 8 bases at J; junction bases unmatched: 9. CDR3 length equals 15 residues. The CDR3 nucleotides are TGTGCCAGCAGCGCTATGGGACAGGGCGGGGAAAAACTGTTTTTT. Its translation: CASSAMGQGGEKLFF.

CDR3 amino acids: CASSDGLSVYEQFF. As DNA, the CDR3 is TGTGCCAGCAGTGACGGGCTATCCGTGTATGAGCAGTTCTTC. The chain is built from TRBV6-1 and TRBJ2-1; no clear D. The germline V and J ends were trimmed by 3 bases and 8 bases, with 14 bases remaining between them. Germline CDR1 reads MNHNS; CDR2 reads SASEGT. The CDR3 has 14 residues.

This clone was detected only once. The chain uses TRBV4-1 and TRBJ1-1, with 10 bases lining up with TRBD1. Germline trimming cut 4 bases from V and 11 bases from J; bases unmatched to any gene: 16. This CDR3 has 16 amino acids. Germline lookup yields CDR1 MGHRA and CDR2 YSYEKL. The CDR3 nucleotides are TGCGCCAGCAGCCGGGCCGGGACAGGGGAGGGGACTATGGCTTTCTTT. Protein product: CASSRAGTGEGTMAFF.